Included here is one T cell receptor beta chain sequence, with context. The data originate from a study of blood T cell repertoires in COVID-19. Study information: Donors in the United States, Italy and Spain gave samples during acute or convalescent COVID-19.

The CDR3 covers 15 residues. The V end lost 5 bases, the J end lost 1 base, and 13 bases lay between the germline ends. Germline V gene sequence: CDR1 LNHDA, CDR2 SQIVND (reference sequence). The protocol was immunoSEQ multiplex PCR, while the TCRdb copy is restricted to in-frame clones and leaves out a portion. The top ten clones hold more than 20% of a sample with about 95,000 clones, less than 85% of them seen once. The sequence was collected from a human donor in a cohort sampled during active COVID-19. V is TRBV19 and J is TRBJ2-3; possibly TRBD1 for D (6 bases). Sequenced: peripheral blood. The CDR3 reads CASSGRQDRTDTQYF. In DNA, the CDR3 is TGTGCCAGTAGTGGCAGACAGGACCGCACAGATACGCAGTATTTT.